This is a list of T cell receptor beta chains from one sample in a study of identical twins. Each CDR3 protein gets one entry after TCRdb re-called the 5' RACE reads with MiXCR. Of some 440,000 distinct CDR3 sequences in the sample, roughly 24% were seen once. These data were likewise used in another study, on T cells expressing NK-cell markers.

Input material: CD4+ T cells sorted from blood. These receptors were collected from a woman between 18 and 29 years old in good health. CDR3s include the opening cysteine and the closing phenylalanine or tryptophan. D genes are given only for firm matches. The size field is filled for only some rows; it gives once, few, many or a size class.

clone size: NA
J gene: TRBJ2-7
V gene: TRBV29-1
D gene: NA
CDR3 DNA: TGCAGCGTTCGTGACAGCTCCACCTACGAGCAGTACTTC
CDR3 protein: CSVRDSSTYEQYF

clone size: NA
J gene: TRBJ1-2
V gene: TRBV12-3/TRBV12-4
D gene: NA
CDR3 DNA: TGTGCCAGCAAACGAGATTCCAGGGGCAGATATGGCTACACCTTC
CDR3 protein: CASKRDSRGRYGYTF

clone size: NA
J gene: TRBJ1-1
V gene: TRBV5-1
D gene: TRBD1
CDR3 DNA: TGCGCCAGCAGCGGCACAGGGGCGAGCACTGAAGCTTTCTTT
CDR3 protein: CASSGTGASTEAFF

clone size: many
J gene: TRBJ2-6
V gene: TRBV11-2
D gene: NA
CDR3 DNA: TGTGCCAGCAGCTTGACTGGGGCCAACGTCCTGACTTTC
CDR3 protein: CASSLTGANVLTF

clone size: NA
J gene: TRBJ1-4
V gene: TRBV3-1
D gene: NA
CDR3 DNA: TGTGCCAGCAGCCCCGGGACACGGATTAATGAAAAACTGTTTTTT
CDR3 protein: CASSPGTRINEKLFF

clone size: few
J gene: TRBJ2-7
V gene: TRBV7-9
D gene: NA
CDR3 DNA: TGTGCCAGCAGCCTAATGACCTACGAGCAGTACTTC
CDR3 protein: CASSLMTYEQYF

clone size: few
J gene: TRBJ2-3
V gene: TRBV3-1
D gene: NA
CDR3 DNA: TGTGCCAGCAGCCGGGGCAGCGGACGAGGGACAGATACGCAGTATTTT
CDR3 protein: CASSRGSGRGTDTQYF

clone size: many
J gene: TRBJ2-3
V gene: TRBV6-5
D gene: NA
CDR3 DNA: TGTGCCAGCAGAGCAGGCTCCTCGCAGTATTTT
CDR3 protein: CASRAGSSQYF

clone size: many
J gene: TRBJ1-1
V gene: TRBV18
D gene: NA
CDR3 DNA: TGTGCCAGCACTCAGGGTACCACTGAAGCTTTCTTT
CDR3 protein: CASTQGTTEAFF

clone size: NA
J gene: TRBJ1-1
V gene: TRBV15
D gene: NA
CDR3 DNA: TGTGCCACCAGCACCAACATGCGGGGCACTGAAGCTTTCTTT
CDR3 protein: CATSTNMRGTEAFF

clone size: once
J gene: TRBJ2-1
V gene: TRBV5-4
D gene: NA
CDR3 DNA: TGTGCCAGCAGCGGTAGTGTAAGCTCCTACAATGAGCAGTTCTTC
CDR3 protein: CASSGSVSSYNEQFF

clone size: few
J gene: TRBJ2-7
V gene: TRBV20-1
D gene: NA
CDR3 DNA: TGCAGTGCTACCATTCGGGGAACTCCTCTCGAGCAGTACTTC
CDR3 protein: CSATIRGTPLEQYF

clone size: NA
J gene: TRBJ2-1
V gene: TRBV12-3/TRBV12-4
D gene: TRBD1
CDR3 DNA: TGTGCCAGCAAGGAGGGACAGGGACTGCGGGACCAATACAATGAGCAGTTCTTC
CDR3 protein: CASKEGQGLRDQYNEQFF

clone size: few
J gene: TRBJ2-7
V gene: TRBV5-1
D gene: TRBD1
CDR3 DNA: TGCGCCAGCAGCCCAGCCCCAGGACAGGACTACGAGCAGTACTTC
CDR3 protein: CASSPAPGQDYEQYF

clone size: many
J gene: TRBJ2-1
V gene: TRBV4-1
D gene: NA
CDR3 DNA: TGCGCCAGCAGCCAAGATAGCGAATCCTACAATGAGCAGTTCTTC
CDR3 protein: CASSQDSESYNEQFF

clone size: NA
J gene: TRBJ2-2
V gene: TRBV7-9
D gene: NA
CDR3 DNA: TGTGCCAGCAGCTCCCTCGCGAACACCGGGGAGCTGTTTTTT
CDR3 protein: CASSSLANTGELFF

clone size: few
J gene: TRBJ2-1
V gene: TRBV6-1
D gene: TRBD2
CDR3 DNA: TGTGCCACAAGAGTTCTAGCGGGACTCTACAATGAGCAGTTCTTC
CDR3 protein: CATRVLAGLYNEQFF

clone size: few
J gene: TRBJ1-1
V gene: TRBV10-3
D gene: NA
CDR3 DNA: TGTGCCTTTCGAGACCCCAACACTGAAGCTTTCTTT
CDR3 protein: CAFRDPNTEAFF

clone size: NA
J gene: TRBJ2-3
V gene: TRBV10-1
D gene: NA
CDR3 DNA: TGCGCCAGCATGAATAGCGGCACAGATACGCAGTATTTT
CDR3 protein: CASMNSGTDTQYF

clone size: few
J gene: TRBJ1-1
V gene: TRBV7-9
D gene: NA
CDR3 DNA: TGTGCCAGCAGCTCATCCAACAGGATGAACACTGAAGCTTTCTTT
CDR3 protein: CASSSSNRMNTEAFF

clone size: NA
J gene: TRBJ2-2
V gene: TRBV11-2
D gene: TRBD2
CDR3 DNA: TGTGCCAGCAGCTTTAGGACTAGCGGGAGAGGGTTTCGCACCGGGGAGCTGTTTTTT
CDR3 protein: CASSFRTSGRGFRTGELFF

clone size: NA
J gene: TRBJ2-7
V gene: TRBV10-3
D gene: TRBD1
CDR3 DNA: TGTGCCATCAGTGAGAGGACAGGTGCCTCCTACGAGCAGTACTTC
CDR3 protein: CAISERTGASYEQYF

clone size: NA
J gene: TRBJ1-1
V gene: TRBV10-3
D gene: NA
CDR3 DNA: TGTGCCATCAGTGGGGGGGCTCTGAACACTGAAGCTTTCTTT
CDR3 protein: CAISGGALNTEAFF

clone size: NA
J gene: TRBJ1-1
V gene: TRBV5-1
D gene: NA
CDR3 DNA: TGCGCCAGCAGCTTTGCGGAGATGGGGACTGAAGCTTTCTTT
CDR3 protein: CASSFAEMGTEAFF

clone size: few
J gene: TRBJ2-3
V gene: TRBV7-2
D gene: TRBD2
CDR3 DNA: TGTGCCAGCAGCTTATTCCAGCGGGGAAACACAGATACGCAGTATTTT
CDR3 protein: CASSLFQRGNTDTQYF

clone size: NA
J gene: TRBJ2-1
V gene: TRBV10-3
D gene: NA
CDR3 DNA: TGTGCCACCCGGCCCGGGACACTAGAAGGCAATGAGCAGTTCTTC
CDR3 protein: CATRPGTLEGNEQFF

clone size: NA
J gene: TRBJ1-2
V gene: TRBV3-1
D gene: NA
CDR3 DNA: TGTGCCAGCAGCCAAGACCCTAGCAGGAATGGCTACACCTTC
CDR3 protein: CASSQDPSRNGYTF

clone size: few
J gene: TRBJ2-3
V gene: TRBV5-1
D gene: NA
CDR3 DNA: TGCGCCAGCAGCTTGGTTGGATCCACGCAGTATTTT
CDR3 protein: CASSLVGSTQYF

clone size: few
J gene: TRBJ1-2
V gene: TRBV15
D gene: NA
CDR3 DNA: TGTGCCACCAGCAGAGGACAAACAGGAGTTGGCTACACCTTC
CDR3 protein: CATSRGQTGVGYTF

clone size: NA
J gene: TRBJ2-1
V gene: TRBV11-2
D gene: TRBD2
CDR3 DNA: TGTGCCAGCAGTCCCGATTGGGGACTAGCGGGGGGGTCGTACAATGAGCAGTTCTTC
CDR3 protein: CASSPDWGLAGGSYNEQFF

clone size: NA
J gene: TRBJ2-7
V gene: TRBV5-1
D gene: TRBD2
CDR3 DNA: TGCGCCAGCAGCTCTCTAGCGGGGGTCTCCTACGAGCAGTACTTC
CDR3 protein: CASSSLAGVSYEQYF

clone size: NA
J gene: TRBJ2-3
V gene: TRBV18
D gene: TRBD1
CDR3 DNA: TGTGCCAGCTCACCCGTCCCGACAGGGTTGAGCACAGATACGCAGTATTTT
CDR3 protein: CASSPVPTGLSTDTQYF

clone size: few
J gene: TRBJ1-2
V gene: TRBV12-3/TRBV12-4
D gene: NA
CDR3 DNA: TGTGCCAGCAGTACCTCGGGACGGAATTATATCTATGGCTACACCTTC
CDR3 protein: CASSTSGRNYIYGYTF

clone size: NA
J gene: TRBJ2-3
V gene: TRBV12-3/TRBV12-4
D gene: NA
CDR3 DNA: TGTGCCAGCACACTCCCTCCGGGTGGGGTGGGTACGCAGTATTTT
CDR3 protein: CASTLPPGGVGTQYF

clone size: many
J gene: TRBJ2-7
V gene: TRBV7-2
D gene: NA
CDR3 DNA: TGTGCCAGCAGCTTACAGGACGCCCTCTCCTACGAGCAGTACTTC
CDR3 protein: CASSLQDALSYEQYF

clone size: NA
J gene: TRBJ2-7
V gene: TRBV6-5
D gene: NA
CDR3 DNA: TGTGCCAGCAGTTACTCGAGGGGTCGCTACGAGCAGTACTTC
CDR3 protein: CASSYSRGRYEQYF

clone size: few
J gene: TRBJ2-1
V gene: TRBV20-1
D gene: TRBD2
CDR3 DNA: TGCAGTGCTAGAGATGGGGGGACTAGCGGTCTGAGTGAGCAGTTCTTC
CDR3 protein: CSARDGGTSGLSEQFF

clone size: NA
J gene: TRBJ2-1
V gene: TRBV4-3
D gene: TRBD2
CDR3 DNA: TGCGCCAGCAGCCAAGACCCGGGAGGGAGGGCCGGCAATGAGCAGTTCTTC
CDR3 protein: CASSQDPGGRAGNEQFF

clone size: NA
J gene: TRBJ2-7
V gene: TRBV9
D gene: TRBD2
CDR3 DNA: TGTGCCAGCTCGGGGGGGGTGGAGTACGAGCAGTACTTC
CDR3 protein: CASSGGVEYEQYF

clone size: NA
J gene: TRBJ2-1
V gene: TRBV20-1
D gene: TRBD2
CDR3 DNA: TGCAGTGCTAGGACTAGCACCTACAATGAGCAGTTCTTC
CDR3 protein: CSARTSTYNEQFF

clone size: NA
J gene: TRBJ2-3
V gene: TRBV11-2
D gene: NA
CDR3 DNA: TGTGCCAGCAGCCCGACGCCAGGAACAGATACGCAGTATTTT
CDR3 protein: CASSPTPGTDTQYF

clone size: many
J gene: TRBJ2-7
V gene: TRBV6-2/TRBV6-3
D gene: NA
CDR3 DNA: TGTGCCAGCAGCTTTCTCTACGAGCAGTACTTC
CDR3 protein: CASSFLYEQYF

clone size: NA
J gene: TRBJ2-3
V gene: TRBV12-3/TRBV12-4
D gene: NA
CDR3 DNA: TGTGCCAGCAGTTTAGCTGTCCTTAGGGGGAGCCCAGATACGCAGTATTTT
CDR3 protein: CASSLAVLRGSPDTQYF

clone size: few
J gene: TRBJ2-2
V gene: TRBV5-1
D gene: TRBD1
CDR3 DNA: TGCGCCAGCAGCTTTCTCGGACAGGGGAGGGCCGGGGAGCTGTTTTTT
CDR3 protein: CASSFLGQGRAGELFF

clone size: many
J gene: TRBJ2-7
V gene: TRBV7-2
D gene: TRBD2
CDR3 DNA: TGTGCCAGCAGCTTAAATGGGAGGACTAGCGCGAACGAGCAGTACTTC
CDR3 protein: CASSLNGRTSANEQYF

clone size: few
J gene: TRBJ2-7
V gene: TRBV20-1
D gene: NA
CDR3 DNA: TGCAGTGCTAGACTGGGGTCCTACGAGCAGTACTTC
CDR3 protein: CSARLGSYEQYF